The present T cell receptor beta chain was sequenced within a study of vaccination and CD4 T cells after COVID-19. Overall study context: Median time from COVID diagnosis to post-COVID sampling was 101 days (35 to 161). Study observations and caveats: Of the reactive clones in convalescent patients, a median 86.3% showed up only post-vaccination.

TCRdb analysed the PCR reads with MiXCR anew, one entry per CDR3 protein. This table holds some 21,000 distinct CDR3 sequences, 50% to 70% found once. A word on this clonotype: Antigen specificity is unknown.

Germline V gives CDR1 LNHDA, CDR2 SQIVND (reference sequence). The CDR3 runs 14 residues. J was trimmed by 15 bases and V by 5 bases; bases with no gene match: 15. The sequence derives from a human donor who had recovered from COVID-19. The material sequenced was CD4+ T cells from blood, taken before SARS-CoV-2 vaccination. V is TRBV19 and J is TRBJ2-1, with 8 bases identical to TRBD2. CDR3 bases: TGTGCCAGTAGTGCGTCTAGCGGGCGTGGTCTAGGGTTCTTC. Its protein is CASSASSGRGLGFF.